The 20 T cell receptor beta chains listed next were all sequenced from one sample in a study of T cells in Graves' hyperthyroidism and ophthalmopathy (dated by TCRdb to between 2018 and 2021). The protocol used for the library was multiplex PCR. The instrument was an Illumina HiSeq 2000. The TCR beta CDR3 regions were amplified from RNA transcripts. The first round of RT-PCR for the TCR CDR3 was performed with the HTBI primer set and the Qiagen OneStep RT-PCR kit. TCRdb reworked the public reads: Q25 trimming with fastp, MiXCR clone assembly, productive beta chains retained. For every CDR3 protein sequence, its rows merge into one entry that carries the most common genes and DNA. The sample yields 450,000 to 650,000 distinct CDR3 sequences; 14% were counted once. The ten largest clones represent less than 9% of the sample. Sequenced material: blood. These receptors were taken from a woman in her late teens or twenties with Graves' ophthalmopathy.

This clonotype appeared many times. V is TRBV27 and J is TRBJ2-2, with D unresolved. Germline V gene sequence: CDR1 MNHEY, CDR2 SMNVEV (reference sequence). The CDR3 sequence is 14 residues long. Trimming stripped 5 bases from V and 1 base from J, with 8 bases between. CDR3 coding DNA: TGTGCCAGCAGTACAGAACTGAACACCGGGGAGCTGTTTTTT. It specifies CASSTELNTGELFF.

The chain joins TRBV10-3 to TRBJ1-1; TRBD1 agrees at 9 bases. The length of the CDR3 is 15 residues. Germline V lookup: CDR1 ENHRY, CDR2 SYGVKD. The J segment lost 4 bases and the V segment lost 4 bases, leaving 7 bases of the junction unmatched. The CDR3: CAISASRDRATEAFF. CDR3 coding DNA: TGTGCCATCAGTGCGTCCAGGGACAGGGCCACTGAAGCTTTCTTT.

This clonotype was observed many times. CDR3 in DNA: TGCAGCGTTGATCGGGGATGGGGGGGAGTTATTGAAGCTTTCTTT. It codes for CSVDRGWGGVIEAFF. The chain joins TRBV29-1 to TRBJ1-1; tentative D call: TRBD1 (5 bases). Germline V CDR1 and CDR2: SQVTM, ANQGSEA. V was clipped by 3 bases and J by 7 bases, with 21 bases between them. There are 15 residues in the CDR3.

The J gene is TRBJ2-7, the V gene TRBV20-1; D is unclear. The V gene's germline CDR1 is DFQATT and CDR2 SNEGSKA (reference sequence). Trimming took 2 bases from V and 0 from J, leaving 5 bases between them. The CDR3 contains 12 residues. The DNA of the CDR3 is TGCAGTGCTAGACCAGCCTCCTACGAGCAGTACTTC. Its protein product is CSARPASYEQYF.

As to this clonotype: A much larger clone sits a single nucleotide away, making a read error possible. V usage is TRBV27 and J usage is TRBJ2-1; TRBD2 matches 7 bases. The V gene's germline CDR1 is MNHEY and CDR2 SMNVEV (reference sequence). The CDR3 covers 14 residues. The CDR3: CASSSTSDLGEQLF. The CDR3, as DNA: TGTGCCAGCAGTTCAACTAGCGACCTAGGGGAGCAGCTCTTC.

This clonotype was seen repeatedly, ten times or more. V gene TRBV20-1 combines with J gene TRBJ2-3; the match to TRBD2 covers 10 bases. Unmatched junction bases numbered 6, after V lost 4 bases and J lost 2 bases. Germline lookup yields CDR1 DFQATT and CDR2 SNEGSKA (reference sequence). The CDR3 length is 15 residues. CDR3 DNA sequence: TGCAGTGCTAATGTACTAGCGGGGTCCACAGATACGCAGTATTTT. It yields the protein CSANVLAGSTDTQYF.

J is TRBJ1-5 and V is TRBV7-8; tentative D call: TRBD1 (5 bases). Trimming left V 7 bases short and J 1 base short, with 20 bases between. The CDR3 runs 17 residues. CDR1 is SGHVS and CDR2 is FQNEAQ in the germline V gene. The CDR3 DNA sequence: TGTGCCAGCACCACGTTCGGGAGGGGCGGGAGCAATCAGCCCCAGCATTTT. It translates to CASTTFGRGGSNQPQHF.

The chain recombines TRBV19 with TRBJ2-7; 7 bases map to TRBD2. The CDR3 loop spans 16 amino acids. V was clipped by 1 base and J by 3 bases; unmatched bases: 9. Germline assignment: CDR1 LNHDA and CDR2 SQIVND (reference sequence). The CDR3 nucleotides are TGTGCCAGTAGTATAGTCGCTGGGAGGGCACTCTACGAGCAGTACTTC. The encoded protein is CASSIVAGRALYEQYF.

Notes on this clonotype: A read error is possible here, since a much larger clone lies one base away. CDR3 nucleotide sequence: TGTGCCAGCGCTGGACTACTCTACTACGAGCAGTTCTTC. Its translation is CASAGLLYYEQFF. The chain has TRBV6-1 and TRBJ2-1; D perhaps matches TRBD2 (6 bases). CDR3 length equals 13 residues. The germline V gene encodes CDR1 MNHNS and CDR2 SASEGT. Trimming shortened V by 8 bases and J by 10 bases, and 18 bases separated the two germline ends.

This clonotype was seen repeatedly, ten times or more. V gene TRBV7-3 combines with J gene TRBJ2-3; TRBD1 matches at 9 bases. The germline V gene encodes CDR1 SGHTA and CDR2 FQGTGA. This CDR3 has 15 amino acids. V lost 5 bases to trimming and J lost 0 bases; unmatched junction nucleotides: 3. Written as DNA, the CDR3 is TGTGCCAGCAGCACAGGGGGCTCTAGCACAGATACGCAGTATTTT. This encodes CASSTGGSSTDTQYF.

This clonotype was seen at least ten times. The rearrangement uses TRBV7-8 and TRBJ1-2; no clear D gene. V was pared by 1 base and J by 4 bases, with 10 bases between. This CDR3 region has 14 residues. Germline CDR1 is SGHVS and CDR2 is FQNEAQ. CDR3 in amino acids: CASSLGRQVYGYTF. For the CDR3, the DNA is TGTGCCAGCAGCTTAGGCCGGCAGGTCTATGGCTACACCTTC.

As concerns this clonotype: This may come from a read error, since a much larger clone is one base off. The CDR3 loop is CASSLESGSGRGTDTQYF. The DNA for the CDR3 is TGTGCCAGCAGTTTAGAATCGGGGAGCGGGAGAGGAACAGATACGCAGTATTTT. The V and J genes are TRBV27 and TRBJ2-3; 8 bases are a match to TRBD2. V lost 2 bases, J lost 3 bases, and 13 bases stayed unmatched. The germline V gene encodes CDR1 MNHEY and CDR2 SMNVEV (reference sequence). The length of the CDR3 is 18 residues.

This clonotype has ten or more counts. CDR3 protein: CAIQGTGRYEQYF. The CDR3 DNA reads TGTGCCATTCAAGGGACAGGCCGCTACGAGCAGTACTTC. The gene calls are TRBV10-3 and TRBJ2-7; 8 bases are shared with TRBD1. Unmatched junction bases numbered 7, after V lost 9 bases and J lost 3 bases. The CDR3 totals 13 residues. Looked up from germline, CDR1 is ENHRY and CDR2 is SYGVKD.

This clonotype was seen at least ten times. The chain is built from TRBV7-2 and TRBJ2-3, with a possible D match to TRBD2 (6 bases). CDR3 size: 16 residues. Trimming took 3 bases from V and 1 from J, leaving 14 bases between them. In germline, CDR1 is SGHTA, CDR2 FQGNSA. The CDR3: CASSLPRPSGTDTQYF. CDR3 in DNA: TGTGCCAGCAGCTTGCCGAGGCCTAGCGGCACAGATACGCAGTATTTT.

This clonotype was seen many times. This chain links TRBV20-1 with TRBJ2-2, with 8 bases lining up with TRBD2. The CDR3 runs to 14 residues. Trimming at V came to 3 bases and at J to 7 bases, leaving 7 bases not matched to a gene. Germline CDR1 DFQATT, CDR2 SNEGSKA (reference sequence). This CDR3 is CSASGRAGDGELFF. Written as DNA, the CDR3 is TGCAGTGCTAGCGGGAGGGCCGGAGACGGGGAGCTGTTTTTT.

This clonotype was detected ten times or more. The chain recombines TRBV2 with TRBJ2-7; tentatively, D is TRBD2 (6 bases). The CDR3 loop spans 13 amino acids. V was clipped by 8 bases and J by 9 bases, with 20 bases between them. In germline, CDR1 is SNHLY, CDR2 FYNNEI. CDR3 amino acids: CASVRRAGLGQYF. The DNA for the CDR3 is TGTGCCAGCGTCAGGAGGGCGGGCCTGGGGCAGTACTTC.

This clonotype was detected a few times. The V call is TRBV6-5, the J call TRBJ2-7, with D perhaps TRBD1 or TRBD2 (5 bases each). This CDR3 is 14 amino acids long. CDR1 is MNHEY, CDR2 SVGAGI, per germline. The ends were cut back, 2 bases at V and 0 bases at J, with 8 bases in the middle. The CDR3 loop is CASSYGGASYEQYF. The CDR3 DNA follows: TGTGCCAGCAGTTACGGGGGAGCCTCCTACGAGCAGTACTTC.

For the CDR3, the DNA is TGTGCCAGCAGTTTAGGGGGGGCCATAACTGAGCAGTTCTTC. Amino acid sequence: CASSLGGAITEQFF. The chain carries TRBV12-3 or TRBV12-4 and TRBJ2-1; D tentatively reads TRBD1 or TRBD2 (6 bases each). The CDR3 loop spans 14 amino acids. V was trimmed by 1 base and J by 9 bases, leaving 13 bases between them.

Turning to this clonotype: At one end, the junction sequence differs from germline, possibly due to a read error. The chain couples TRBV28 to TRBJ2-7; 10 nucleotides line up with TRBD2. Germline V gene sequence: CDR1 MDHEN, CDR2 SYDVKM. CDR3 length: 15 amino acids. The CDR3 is CASSVQRAGGRERYF. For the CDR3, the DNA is TGTGCCAGCAGTGTACAGAGAGCGGGAGGGCGGGAGCGGTACTTC.

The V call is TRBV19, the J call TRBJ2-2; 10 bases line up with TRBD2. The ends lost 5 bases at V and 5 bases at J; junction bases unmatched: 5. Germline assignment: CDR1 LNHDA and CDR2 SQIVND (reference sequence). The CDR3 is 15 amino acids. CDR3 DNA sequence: TGTGCCAGTAGTCTAGCGGGAGCGTGGACCGGGGAGCTGTTTTTT. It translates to CASSLAGAWTGELFF.